The 8 T cell receptor beta chains given below trace back to one sample, sequenced in a study of shared clonotypes between healthy human individuals. Clones were sequenced by immunoSEQ multiplex PCR, and TCRdb holds only the in-frame ones, with some missing. The sample includes roughly 650,000 clones, approximately 96% of them seen just once. Naive CD8 cells lacked CD45RO, underwent positive selection for CCR7 and left out terminally differentiated effector memory CD45RA+ cells. Sequencing was done on a sample of naive CD8+ T cells sorted from blood. The receptors originated from a woman aged 30 to 39 in good health.

This chain links TRBV10-2 with TRBJ2-7; D gene unclear. Trimming took 0 bases from V and 2 from J, leaving 5 bases between them. The CDR3 sequence is 13 residues long. CDR1 is WSHSY and CDR2 is SAAADI in the germline V gene. The CDR3 coding sequence is TGCGCCAGCAGTGAGTCTTCAGCCTACGAGCAGTACTTC. Translated, it gives CASSESSAYEQYF.

The chain uses TRBV28 and TRBJ2-7; the D is unclear. Germline-derived CDR1 and CDR2 are MDHEN and SYDVKM. This CDR3 comprises 13 residues. V dropped 3 bases and J dropped 1 base, with 7 bases sitting between them. The CDR3 sequence: CASSFFGSYEQYF. The CDR3 DNA follows: TGTGCCAGCAGTTTTTTCGGGTCCTACGAGCAGTACTTC.

The J gene is TRBJ1-2, the V gene TRBV28; D remains unclear. V shed 4 bases and J shed 4 bases, with 13 bases lying between them. Germline V gene data show CDR1 as MDHEN and CDR2 as SYDVKM. The CDR3 has 14 residues. CDR3 coding DNA: TGTGCCAGCAGTTATGGGCCGCGGGGCTATGGCTACACCTTC. Translating gives CASSYGPRGYGYTF.

This chain links TRBV7-8 with TRBJ2-3, with TRBD2 matching over 9 bases. The CDR3 runs to 17 residues. From germline, CDR1 is SGHVS and CDR2 FQNEAQ. With V trimmed by 0 bases and J by 5 bases, 9 bases remained unmatched. CDR3 sequence reads: CASSLALWGLAEDTQYF. CDR3 DNA sequence: TGTGCCAGCAGCTTAGCGCTTTGGGGACTAGCTGAAGATACGCAGTATTTT.

J is TRBJ2-5 and V is TRBV28; possibly TRBD2 for D (7 bases). Deletions cut 3 bases from V and 4 bases from J, with 18 bases between. Per the germline V gene, CDR1 is MDHEN and CDR2 is SYDVKM. This CDR3 has 16 residues. DNA of the CDR3: TGTGCCAGCAGTTTCATCCTGGGGGGGCTGAGAGAGACCCAGTACTTC. Translating it yields CASSFILGGLRETQYF.

The chain employs TRBV28 and TRBJ2-3, with TRBD2 identical over 8 bases. Germline trimming cut 4 bases from V and 5 bases from J; bases unmatched to any gene: 11. The CDR3 length is 16 residues. Looked up from germline, CDR1 is MDHEN and CDR2 is SYDVKM. In DNA, the CDR3 is TGTGCCAGCAGTTCCCCCCCCAGCGGGAGACGAGATACGCAGTATTTT. Residues: CASSSPPSGRRDTQYF.

The CDR3: CASSAGEEEADTQYF. The CDR3 region has the DNA TGTGCCAGCAGCGCTGGTGAGGAAGAGGCAGATACGCAGTATTTT. This chain joins TRBV11-2 and TRBJ2-3; D is unclear. V was cut by 5 bases and J by 4 bases, with 16 bases left in between. The CDR3 runs to 15 residues. The germline gives CDR1 SGHAT, CDR2 FQNNGV.

J is TRBJ2-5 and V is TRBV14; unclear D gene. The length of the CDR3 is 17 residues. Trimming removed 3 bases at V and 4 bases at J, with 21 bases between. The V gene's germline CDR1 is SGHDN and CDR2 FVKESK. For the CDR3, the DNA is TGTGCCAGCAGCCAGGGTATAGTCTCTTTGGGGTCAGAGACCCAGTACTTC. Protein: CASSQGIVSLGSETQYF.